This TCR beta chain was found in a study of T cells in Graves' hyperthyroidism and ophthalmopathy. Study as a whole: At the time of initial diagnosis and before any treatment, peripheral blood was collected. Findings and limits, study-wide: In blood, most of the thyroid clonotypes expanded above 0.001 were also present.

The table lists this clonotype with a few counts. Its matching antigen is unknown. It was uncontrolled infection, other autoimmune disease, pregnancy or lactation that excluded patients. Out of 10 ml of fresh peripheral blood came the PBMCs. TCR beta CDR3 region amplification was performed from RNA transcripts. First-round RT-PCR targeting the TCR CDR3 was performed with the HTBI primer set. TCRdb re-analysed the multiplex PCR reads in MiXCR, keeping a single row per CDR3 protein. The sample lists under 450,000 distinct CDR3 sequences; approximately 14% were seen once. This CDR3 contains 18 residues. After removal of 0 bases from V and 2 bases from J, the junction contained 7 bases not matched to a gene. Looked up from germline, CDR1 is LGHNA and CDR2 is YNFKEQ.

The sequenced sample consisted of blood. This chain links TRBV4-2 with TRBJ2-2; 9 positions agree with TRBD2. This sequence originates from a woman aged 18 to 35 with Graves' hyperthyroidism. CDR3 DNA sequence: TGTGCCAGCAGCCAAGAGGATAGCGGGGGCCCTAACACCGGGGAGCTGTTTTTT. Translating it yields CASSQEDSGGPNTGELFF.